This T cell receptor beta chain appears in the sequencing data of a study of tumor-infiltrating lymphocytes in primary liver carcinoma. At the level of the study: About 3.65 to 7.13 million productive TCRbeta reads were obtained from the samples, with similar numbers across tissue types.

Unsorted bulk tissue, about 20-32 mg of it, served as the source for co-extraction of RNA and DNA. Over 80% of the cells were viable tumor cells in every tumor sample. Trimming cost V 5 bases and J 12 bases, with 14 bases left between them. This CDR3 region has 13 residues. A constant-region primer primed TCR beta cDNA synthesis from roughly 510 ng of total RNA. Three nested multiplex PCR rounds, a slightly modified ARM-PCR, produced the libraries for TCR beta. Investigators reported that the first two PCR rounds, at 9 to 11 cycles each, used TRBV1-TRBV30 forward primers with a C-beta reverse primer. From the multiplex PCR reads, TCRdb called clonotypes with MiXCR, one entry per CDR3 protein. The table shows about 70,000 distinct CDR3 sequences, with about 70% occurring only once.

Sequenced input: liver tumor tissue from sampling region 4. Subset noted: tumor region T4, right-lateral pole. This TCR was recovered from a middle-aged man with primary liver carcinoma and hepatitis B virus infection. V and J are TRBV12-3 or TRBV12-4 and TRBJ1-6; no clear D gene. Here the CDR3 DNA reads TGTGCCAGCAGTCATCGGGGATGGGAACCCCTCCACTTT. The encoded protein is CASSHRGWEPLHF.